These 9 T cell receptor beta chains originate from one sample sequenced in a study of cytomegalovirus exposure and HLA in healthy donors. PCR employed 60 Vbeta and 13 Jbeta primers. Some clones are missing from TCRdb's copy, which holds only in-frame ones; the method was immunoSEQ multiplex PCR. The table records 100,000 to 150,000 clones, approximately 82% of them present only once. The specimen was PBMCs. The receptors derive from a boy under 10 years old in good health and CMV-seronegative.

The chain recombines TRBV2 with TRBJ1-4; tentative D call: TRBD1 (5 bases). Trimming pared 2 bases from V and 3 bases from J, leaving 13 bases between. This CDR3 region has 16 residues. Germline-derived CDR1 and CDR2 are SNHLY and FYNNEI. The CDR3 protein is CASSERGRYANEKLFF. CDR3 bases: TGTGCCAGCAGTGAACGGGGGAGGTATGCTAATGAAAAACTGTTTTTT.

The rearrangement joins TRBV15 to TRBJ2-5, with D perhaps matching TRBD2 (6 bases). The germline gives CDR1 LNHNV, CDR2 YYDKDF (reference sequence). V lost 0 bases and J 5 bases, leaving 22 bases between the germline ends. This CDR3 has 18 amino acids. The CDR3: CATSRDQSEGPPRETQYF. The CDR3 coding sequence is TGTGCCACCAGCAGAGATCAATCGGAGGGTCCCCCTCGGGAGACCCAGTACTTC.

This clone appeared a single time. V usage is TRBV6-6 and J usage is TRBJ2-7; TRBD2 matches 12 bases. V shed 2 bases and J 4 bases; nucleotides not matched to a gene: 3. This CDR3 comprises 15 residues. Germline-derived CDR1 and CDR2 are MNHNY and SVGAGI (reference sequence). The CDR3 loop reads CASSYATSGGYEQYF. CDR3 DNA: TGTGCCAGCAGTTACGCGACTAGCGGGGGTTACGAGCAGTACTTC.

J is TRBJ1-1 and V is TRBV19, with TRBD1 matching over 7 bases. The J segment lost 3 bases and the V segment lost 7 bases, leaving 8 bases of the junction unmatched. This CDR3 contains 14 residues. Germline V gives CDR1 LNHDA, CDR2 SQIVND (reference sequence). The CDR3 DNA reads as TGTGCCAGTACTATGGAGGGGGCCGACACTGAAGCTTTCTTT. This translates into CASTMEGADTEAFF.

The J gene is TRBJ2-3, the V gene TRBV10-3; 12 nucleotides agree with TRBD2. The CDR3 totals 15 residues. The junction had 4 bases not matched to a gene; V was cut back by 6 bases and J by 3 bases. Germline V CDR1 and CDR2: ENHRY, SYGVKD. The CDR3 loop is CAIRWTSGETDTQYF. CDR3 nucleotides: TGTGCCATCAGGTGGACTAGCGGGGAAACAGATACGCAGTATTTT.

To note about this clone: Other DNA sequences in the same sample also yield this CDR3. The rearrangement uses TRBV7-9 and TRBJ1-1, with TRBD1 identical over 9 bases. The CDR3 runs to 15 residues. V gave up 8 bases and J gave up 1 base; unmatched junction bases: 8. CDR1 and CDR2 from the germline V gene are SEHNR and FQNEAQ (reference sequence). The CDR3 is CASRPRDRENTEAFF. Written as DNA, the CDR3 is TGTGCCAGCCGTCCGAGGGACAGGGAGAACACTGAAGCTTTCTTT.

The rearrangement links TRBV28 to TRBJ1-5, with D tentatively TRBD1 (5 bases). The ends were cut back, 6 bases at V and 3 bases at J, with 18 bases in the middle. Per germline, CDR1 MDHEN and CDR2 SYDVKM. This CDR3 comprises 16 residues. The CDR3 loop is CASRATPGLLNQPQHF. The CDR3, as DNA: TGTGCCAGCAGGGCAACGCCAGGGCTTCTCAATCAGCCCCAGCATTTT.

The V and J genes are TRBV5-1 and TRBJ2-7; 7 bases are shared with TRBD2. V shed 4 bases, J shed 3 bases, and the junction held 7 bases outside the gene matches. Germline assignment: CDR1 SGHRS and CDR2 YFSETQ. The CDR3 runs 14 residues. DNA of the CDR3: TGCGCCAGCAGCCCCCCCGGGGGGATCTACGAGCAGTACTTC. Translating it yields CASSPPGGIYEQYF.

The chain links TRBV6-4 to TRBJ1-2; TRBD1 matches 7 bases. The CDR3 totals 14 residues. The trim removed 6 bases at V and 8 bases at J, leaving 12 bases unmatched. Germline lookup yields CDR1 MRHNA and CDR2 SNTAGT. For the CDR3, the DNA is TGTGCCAGCAGCCCGAAACAGGGGCATCGGGGCTACACCTTC. Its protein is CASSPKQGHRGYTF.